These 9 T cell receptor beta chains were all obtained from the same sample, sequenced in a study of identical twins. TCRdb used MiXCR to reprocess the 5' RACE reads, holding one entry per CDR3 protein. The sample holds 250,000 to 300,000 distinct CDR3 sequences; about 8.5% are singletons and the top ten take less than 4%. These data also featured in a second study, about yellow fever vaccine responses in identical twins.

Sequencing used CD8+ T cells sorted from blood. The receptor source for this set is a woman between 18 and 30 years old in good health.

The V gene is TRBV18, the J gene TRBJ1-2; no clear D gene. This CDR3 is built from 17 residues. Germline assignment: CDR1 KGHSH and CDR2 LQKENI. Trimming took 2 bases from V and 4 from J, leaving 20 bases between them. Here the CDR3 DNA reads TGTGCCAGCTCACCAAACCCGGACTTGACTGCGGTCTATGGCTACACCTTC. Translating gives CASSPNPDLTAVYGYTF. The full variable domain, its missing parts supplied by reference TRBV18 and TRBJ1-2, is NAGVMQNPRHLVRRRGQEARLRCSPMKGHSHVYWYRQLPEEGLKFMVYLQKENIIDESGMPKERFSAEFPKEGPSILRIQQVVRGDSAAYFCASSPNPDLTAVYGYTFGSGTRLTVV.

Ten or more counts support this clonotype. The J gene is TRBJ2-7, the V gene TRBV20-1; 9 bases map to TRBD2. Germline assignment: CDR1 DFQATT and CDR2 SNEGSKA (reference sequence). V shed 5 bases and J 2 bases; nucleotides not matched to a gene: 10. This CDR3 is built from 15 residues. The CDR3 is CSAPVAAGGPYEQYF. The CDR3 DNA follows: TGCAGTGCTCCGGTCGCCGCGGGAGGGCCCTACGAGCAGTACTTC.

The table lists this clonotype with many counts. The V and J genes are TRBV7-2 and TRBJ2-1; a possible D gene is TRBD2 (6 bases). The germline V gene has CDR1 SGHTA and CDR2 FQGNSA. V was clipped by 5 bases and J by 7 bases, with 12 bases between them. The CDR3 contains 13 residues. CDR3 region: CASSPPSANEQFF. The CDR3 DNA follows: TGTGCCAGCAGCCCCCCTAGCGCGAATGAGCAGTTCTTC.

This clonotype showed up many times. CDR3 sequence: CSVEWAGPLTDTQYF. Written as DNA, the CDR3 is TGCAGCGTTGAATGGGCAGGCCCTCTCACAGATACGCAGTATTTT. The chain is built from TRBV29-1 and TRBJ2-3; D remains unclear. Deletions cut 2 bases from V and 2 bases from J, with 14 bases between. Germline V gene data show CDR1 as SQVTM and CDR2 as ANQGSEA. The CDR3 is 15 amino acids.

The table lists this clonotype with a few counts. DNA of the CDR3: TGTGCCAGCAGCCAAAATTCGGCGGGAGGGCAGGAAAACATTCAGTACTTC. Translated: CASSQNSAGGQENIQYF. The chain employs TRBV7-9 and TRBJ2-4; 9 bases are a match to TRBD2. V lost 5 bases and J lost 5; bases outside the gene matches: 13. Per the germline V gene, CDR1 is SEHNR and CDR2 is FQNEAQ (reference sequence). This CDR3 region has 17 residues.

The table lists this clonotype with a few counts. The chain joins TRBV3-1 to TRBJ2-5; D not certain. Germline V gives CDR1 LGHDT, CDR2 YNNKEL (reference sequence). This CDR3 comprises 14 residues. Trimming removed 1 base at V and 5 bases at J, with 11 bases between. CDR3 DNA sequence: TGTGCCAGCAGCCAAGTATCAGGAGCGGAGACCCAGTACTTC. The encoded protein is CASSQVSGAETQYF.

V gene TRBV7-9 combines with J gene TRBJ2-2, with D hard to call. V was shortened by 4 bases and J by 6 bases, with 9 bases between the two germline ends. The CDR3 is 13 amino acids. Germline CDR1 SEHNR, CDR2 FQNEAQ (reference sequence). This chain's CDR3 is CASSSVAAGELFF. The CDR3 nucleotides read TGTGCCAGCAGCTCGGTGGCGGCCGGGGAGCTGTTTTTT.

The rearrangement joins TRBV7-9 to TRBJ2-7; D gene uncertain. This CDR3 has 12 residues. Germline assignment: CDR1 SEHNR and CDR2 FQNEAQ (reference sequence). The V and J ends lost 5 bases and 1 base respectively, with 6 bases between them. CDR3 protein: CASSEESYEQYF. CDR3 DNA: TGTGCCAGCAGCGAGGAGTCCTACGAGCAGTACTTC.

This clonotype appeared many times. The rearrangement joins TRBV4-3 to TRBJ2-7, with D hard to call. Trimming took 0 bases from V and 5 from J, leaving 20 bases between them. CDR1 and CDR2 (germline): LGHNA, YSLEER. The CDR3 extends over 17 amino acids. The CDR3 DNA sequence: TGCGCCAGCAGCCAAGATAGGAATCAAGGTTCACGACACGAGCAGTACTTC. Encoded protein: CASSQDRNQGSRHEQYF.